A selection of T cell receptor beta chains follows, all from one sample in a study of radiation and T cells in renal cell carcinoma. Only in-frame clones appear in the TCRdb table, and some are missing; sequencing was by immunoSEQ multiplex PCR. The sample lists some 150,000 clones; around 78% were seen once. The sequencing used blood, collected from a patient whose treatment included radiotherapy and nephrectomy. These receptors were collected from a woman aged 50 to 65 with renal cell carcinoma. Each CDR3 is given with its conserved first and last residue. The order of the fields is V gene, J gene, clone size, D gene, CDR3 DNA, CDR3 protein. A D gene is named only where the DNA matches it firmly. Expanded clones are given a class, and other clones once, few, many or no size at all.

V: TRBV7-3
J: TRBJ2-1
size: few
D: -
DNA: TGTGCCAGCAGCTTAACCCCCCGGGGGCTAGCCGATATTGGTGAGCAGTTCTTC
CDR3: CASSLTPRGLADIGEQFF

V: TRBV6-6
J: TRBJ1-5
size: once
D: -
DNA: TGTGCCAGCAGGGGTGGCACGGACAATCAGCCCCAGCATTTT
CDR3: CASRGGTDNQPQHF

V: TRBV7-9
J: TRBJ2-2
size: -
D: TRBD2
DNA: TGTGCCAGCAGCCTCGGCGGGGGGCTGAACACCGGGGAGCTGTTTTTT
CDR3: CASSLGGGLNTGELFF

V: TRBV5-6
J: TRBJ2-2
size: -
D: TRBD2
DNA: TGTGCCAGCAGCGAGACTAGCGGGAGAACCGGGGAGCTGTTTTTT
CDR3: CASSETSGRTGELFF

V: TRBV5-1
J: TRBJ2-2
size: -
D: TRBD1
DNA: TGCGCCAGCAGCGGCGGACAGGCCGGCTCCGGGGAGCTGTTTTTT
CDR3: CASSGGQAGSGELFF

V: TRBV4-1
J: TRBJ2-1
size: -
D: -
DNA: TGCGCCAGCAGCCAAGTTGGGGGTATTGAGCAGTTCTTC
CDR3: CASSQVGGIEQFF

V: TRBV20-1
J: TRBJ2-5
size: -
D: -
DNA: TGCAGTGCTAGTAGGAGGGCGACCCAGTACTTC
CDR3: CSASRRATQYF

V: TRBV5-1
J: TRBJ2-3
size: -
D: -
DNA: TGCGCCAGCAGCCCCGTTGTCCCCCCAGATACGCAGTATTTT
CDR3: CASSPVVPPDTQYF

V: TRBV10-3
J: TRBJ2-1
size: once
D: TRBD2
DNA: TGTGCCATCAGTGACTCTAGCGGAGACAATGAGCAGTTCTTC
CDR3: CAISDSSGDNEQFF

V: TRBV5-8
J: TRBJ2-7
size: -
D: TRBD1
DNA: TGTGCCAGCAGCTTGGTTGGGACAGGTTCTTCCTACGAGCAGTACTTC
CDR3: CASSLVGTGSSYEQYF

V: TRBV7-2
J: TRBJ2-5
size: -
D: TRBD2
DNA: TGTGCCAGCAGCTTAGAGGGACTAGGTGGCGAGACCCAGTACTTC
CDR3: CASSLEGLGGETQYF

V: TRBV13
J: TRBJ2-5
size: -
D: TRBD1
DNA: TGTGCCAGCAGCGTATCCGGGACAGGGTGGGAGACCCAGTACTTC
CDR3: CASSVSGTGWETQYF

V: TRBV29-1
J: TRBJ2-7
size: -
D: TRBD1
DNA: TGCAGCGTTGAAGTGGGACAGGGGGTAGCCGAGCAGTACTTC
CDR3: CSVEVGQGVAEQYF

V: TRBV7-9
J: TRBJ2-7
size: -
D: TRBD1
DNA: TGTGCCAGCAGCTTAAACAGGGGCCCCTACGAGCAGTACTTC
CDR3: CASSLNRGPYEQYF

V: TRBV20-1
J: TRBJ2-5
size: -
D: -
DNA: TGCAGTGCTGTCGACCAAGAGACCCAGTACTTC
CDR3: CSAVDQETQYF

V: TRBV6-6
J: TRBJ2-5
size: -
D: TRBD1
DNA: TGTGCCAGCAGTACCCCCGGGACAGGTAGAGAGACCCAGTACTTC
CDR3: CASSTPGTGRETQYF

V: TRBV4-1
J: TRBJ2-5
size: -
D: -
DNA: TGCGCCAGCAGCCAAGATACGTCTAGCTCTCAAGAGACCCAGTACTTC
CDR3: CASSQDTSSSQETQYF

V: TRBV30
J: TRBJ2-2
size: -
D: TRBD1
DNA: TGTGCCTGGATCGATGGACAGGGGGCTTCGACCGGGGAGCTGTTTTTT
CDR3: CAWIDGQGASTGELFF

V: TRBV18
J: TRBJ2-2
size: -
D: TRBD1
DNA: TGTGCCAGCTCACGACAGGGTGAGAACGGGGAGCTGTTTTTT
CDR3: CASSRQGENGELFF

V: TRBV7-2
J: TRBJ1-1
size: once
D: -
DNA: TGTGCCAGCAGCGGAGCGGGGGGTGTTGGTGAAGCTTTCTTT
CDR3: CASSGAGGVGEAFF

V: TRBV9
J: TRBJ1-2
size: -
D: -
DNA: TGTGCCAGCAGCGCCGACCCAGGGGCGTCTAGAACCTTC
CDR3: CASSADPGASRTF

V: TRBV5-6
J: TRBJ1-3
size: -
D: -
DNA: TGTGCCAGCAGCTTGAGGGCGAACTCTGGAAACACCATATATTTT
CDR3: CASSLRANSGNTIYF

V: TRBV7-9
J: TRBJ2-3
size: -
D: TRBD2
DNA: TGTGCCAGCAGCCTGAGGGGAATAGCGGGTGGCACAGATACGCAGTATTTT
CDR3: CASSLRGIAGGTDTQYF

V: TRBV7-2
J: TRBJ2-7
size: -
D: -
DNA: TGTGCCAGCAGCTTAGCTTTTGCGGGGGCTGCCTCGGGCTACGAGCAGTACTTC
CDR3: CASSLAFAGAASGYEQYF

V: TRBV10-1
J: TRBJ2-7
size: -
D: TRBD1
DNA: TGCGCCAGCACTAGGGGACAGGACGAGCGCGAGCAGTACTTC
CDR3: CASTRGQDEREQYF

V: TRBV28
J: TRBJ1-1
size: few
D: -
DNA: TGTGCCAGCAGTTCATTGGGGGGCACTGAAGCTTTCTTT
CDR3: CASSSLGGTEAFF

V: TRBV7-2
J: TRBJ2-7
size: -
D: TRBD2
DNA: TGTGCCAGCAGCCGAGGTACATTAGCGGGATCCTACGAGCAGTACTTC
CDR3: CASSRGTLAGSYEQYF

V: TRBV11-3
J: TRBJ2-7
size: -
D: -
DNA: TGTGCCAGCAGCTCCTCCGGAAACGAGCAGTACTTC
CDR3: CASSSSGNEQYF

V: TRBV25-1
J: TRBJ2-5
size: once
D: -
DNA: TGTGCCAGCGGGACCGGGACTCTTGGGGAGACCCAGTACTTC
CDR3: CASGTGTLGETQYF

V: TRBV19
J: TRBJ2-2
size: few
D: -
DNA: TGTGCCAGTACCCCGGACGGCTTTTTGGGAGAAACCGGGGAGCTGTTTTTT
CDR3: CASTPDGFLGETGELFF

V: TRBV7-9
J: TRBJ2-1
size: -
D: -
DNA: TGTGCCAGCAGCTTAGAGGGCCCTAGGGAGCAGTTCTTC
CDR3: CASSLEGPREQFF

V: TRBV25-1
J: TRBJ2-1
size: -
D: TRBD2
DNA: TGTGCCAGCAGTGGGGGGAGTCTAGCGGGAGGAAATGAGCAGTTCTTC
CDR3: CASSGGSLAGGNEQFF

V: TRBV5-1
J: TRBJ2-3
size: -
D: -
DNA: TGCGCCAGCAGGACAGAGAGCACAGATACGCAGTATTTT
CDR3: CASRTESTDTQYF

V: TRBV5-6
J: TRBJ2-1
size: -
D: -
DNA: TGTGCCAGCAGCCGGACAGATTACAATGAGCAGTTCTTC
CDR3: CASSRTDYNEQFF

V: TRBV7-9
J: TRBJ2-5
size: -
D: TRBD2
DNA: TGTGCCAGCAGCGTGGGGACTAGAGAGACCCAGTACTTC
CDR3: CASSVGTRETQYF

V: TRBV6-5
J: TRBJ1-4
size: -
D: -
DNA: TGTGCCAGCAGTTACAGTTTGACTAATGAAAAACTGTTTTTT
CDR3: CASSYSLTNEKLFF

V: TRBV2
J: TRBJ1-6
size: -
D: -
DNA: TGTGCCAGCACTCAGACAGGCCCGAATTCACCCCTCCACTTT
CDR3: CASTQTGPNSPLHF

V: TRBV25-1
J: TRBJ1-5
size: -
D: TRBD1
DNA: TGTGCCAGCAGTGAATATGGTGGACAGGGCAGTCAGCCCCAGCATTTT
CDR3: CASSEYGGQGSQPQHF

V: TRBV5-8
J: TRBJ2-3
size: -
D: TRBD1
DNA: TGTGCCAGCAGCTTTGGACAGGTGGTCGCGGGTACAGATACGCAGTATTTT
CDR3: CASSFGQVVAGTDTQYF

V: TRBV6-1
J: TRBJ2-5
size: -
D: -
DNA: TGTGCCAGCAGTGACGTCGCGATCTCCGCCGCCCAGTACTTC
CDR3: CASSDVAISAAQYF

V: TRBV4-3
J: TRBJ1-4
size: -
D: -
DNA: TGCGCCAGCAGCCAAGTCAGAAATTCTAATGAAAAACTGTTTTTT
CDR3: CASSQVRNSNEKLFF

V: TRBV7-8
J: TRBJ1-4
size: -
D: -
DNA: TGTGCCAGCAGCTTTGTTCCCGATAATGAAAAACTGTTTTTT
CDR3: CASSFVPDNEKLFF

V: TRBV7-2
J: TRBJ1-2
size: -
D: TRBD1
DNA: TGTGCCAGCAGCTCCACTGGACAGGGTTTGAGGGGCTACACCTTC
CDR3: CASSSTGQGLRGYTF

V: TRBV2
J: TRBJ2-5
size: -
D: -
DNA: TGTGCCAGCAGTGATGGACAGACAGTCCAAGAGACCCAGTACTTC
CDR3: CASSDGQTVQETQYF

V: TRBV5-1
J: TRBJ1-1
size: -
D: -
DNA: TGCGCCAGCAGCCAAAACCAGGGGAGTCGCACTGAAGCTTTCTTT
CDR3: CASSQNQGSRTEAFF

V: TRBV7-2
J: TRBJ1-3
size: -
D: -
DNA: TGTGCCAGCAGCTTAAGGCAGGTGATAGGAAACACCATATATTTT
CDR3: CASSLRQVIGNTIYF